The TCR beta chain under discussion was sequenced for a study of blood T cell repertoires in COVID-19. Study summary: Material from acute and convalescent COVID-19 was sourced from the United States, Italy and Spain. In each case, the material was cDNA or gDNA derived from T cells, B-cell-depleted T cells, or PBMCs.

Original methodology: By means of reference gene primer amplification, nucleated cell counts were estimated. Assay used: immunoSEQ multiplex PCR; TCRdb lists only in-frame clones, some missing. V and J calls and clone size follow that table, whereas D and trimming were derived from the DNA. The sample contains fewer than 300,000 clones, more than 75% of which appear only once. The clonotype comes from a woman between 40 and 55 years old who had recovered from COVID-19. Sequenced material: peripheral blood.

The CDR3 DNA reads as TGTGCCAGCACACCCGCGCAGGGGAACACTGAAGCTTTCTTT. As protein: CASTPAQGNTEAFF. The chain links TRBV2 to TRBJ1-1, with a weak D call TRBD1 (5 bases). There are 14 residues in the CDR3. V was trimmed by 7 bases and J by 1 base, leaving 13 bases between them. Germline lookup yields CDR1 SNHLY and CDR2 FYNNEI. The entire variable domain, with the rest obtained from reference TRBV2 and TRBJ1-1, is as follows: EPEVTQTPSHQVTQMGQEVILRCVPISNHLYFYWYRQILGQKVEFLVSFYNNEISEKSEIFDDQFSVERPDGSNFTLKIRSTKLEDSAMYFCASTPAQGNTEAFFGQGTRLTVV.